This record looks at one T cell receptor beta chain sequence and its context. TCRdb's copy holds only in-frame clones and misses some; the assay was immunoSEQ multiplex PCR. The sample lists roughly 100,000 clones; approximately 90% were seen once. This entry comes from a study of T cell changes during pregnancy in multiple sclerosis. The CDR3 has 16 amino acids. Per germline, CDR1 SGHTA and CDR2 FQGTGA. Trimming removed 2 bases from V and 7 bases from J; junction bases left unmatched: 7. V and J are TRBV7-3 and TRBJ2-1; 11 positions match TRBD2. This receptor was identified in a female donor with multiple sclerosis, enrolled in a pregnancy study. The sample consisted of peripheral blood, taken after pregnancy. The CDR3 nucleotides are TGTGCCAGCAGCTTAGAAGGGACTAGCGGTTCGAATGAGCAGTTCTTC. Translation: CASSLEGTSGSNEQFF.